What follows describes a single T cell receptor beta chain. The antigen this receptor binds is unknown. No per-base quality is available; no much larger clone lies one base away. Genomic DNA was extracted from sorted cells for sequencing of the TCRbeta CDR3 region. The immunoSEQ Assay was used to sequence the TCRbeta CDR3 regions. TCRdb took this table from immuneACCESS and kept in-frame rearrangements with V and J called. Such tables lack part of the clones; where checked against another copy, unresolved V genes explain under half of the gap, and the rest is unexplained. For this sample there are 65,000 to 70,000 clones; approximately 90% appear just once. Together, the top ten hold less than 3% of the sample. The trial excluded patients who had a history of autoimmune disease or who were on systemic immunosuppression. In every dose cohort, peripheral blood was drawn for TCR sequencing at baseline, cycle 4 day 1, and cycle 7 day 1. Samples were obtained from an open-label, multicenter, first-in-human phase I dose-escalation trial of ivuxolimab. The trial enrolled adults with locally advanced or metastatic head and neck squamous cell, hepatocellular, melanoma or renal cell carcinoma. Before TCR sequencing, CD4+ and CD8+ T cells were separately sorted from peripheral blood.

This entry is derived from a study of OX40 agonist ivuxolimab in advanced cancers. In terms of the full investigation: Ivuxolimab was a fully human IgG2 agonistic monoclonal antibody targeting the costimulatory receptor OX40 (CD134). The monotherapy dose-escalation portion (N ≈ 56 patients) of the phase I ivuxolimab trial is reported in the paper. The dose-escalation cohort was about 83% male with a mean age of around 62 years, ranging from about 20 to 85. Partial responses occurred in three dose-escalation patients, of whom one had hepatocellular carcinoma and two had cutaneous melanoma. Prior anti-PD-1, anti-PD-L1 or anti-CTLA-4 therapy was permitted, and 40% to 50% of dose-escalation patients had received checkpoint inhibitors. Among the 50 to 55 dose-escalation patients, approximately 20 had hepatocellular carcinoma, roughly 15 melanoma, 9 renal cell carcinoma and 9 head and neck cancer. Intravenous ivuxolimab was administered to patients every 2 weeks at six dose levels: 0.01, 0.1, 0.3, 1.5, 3 and 10 mg/kg. Peripheral TCRbeta sequencing was intended to test whether TCR sequence diversity was altered and clonal T-cell expansion was caused by ivuxolimab.

Here is what the overall study found, with its caveats: The antigen specificity of the peripheral T cells that underwent clonal expansion was not determined. Low levels of normalized T-cell clonal expansion were also shown by some nonresponding patients. Partial responders in the 0.1-3.0 mg/kg groups had among the lowest normalized peripheral clonal expansion, especially among CD8+ T cells. After ivuxolimab, more expanded clones were found on average in CD8+ T cells than in CD4+ T cells. Clonal expansion of both CD4+ and CD8+ blood T cells was observed from baseline to week 6 at doses 0.1 to 3.0 mg/kg.

From its cysteine to its phenylalanine, the CDR3 spans 14 amino acids. The sequence is cut down to CDR3 DNA, 42 bases in frame from base 1. CDR1 and CDR2 are read off the germline V gene (reference sequence) as SGHNT and YYREEE. Relative to germline, V is 4 bases shorter and J is 4 bases shorter, with 13 bases between their ends. The receptor was derived from an adult with an advanced solid tumor such as melanoma, head and neck, liver or kidney cancer. The sample in question was CD4+ or CD8+ T cells sorted from blood, obtained in a trial of the OX40 agonist ivuxolimab. The sequence is built from TRBV5-4 and TRBJ2-3, with no reliable assignment of the D segment. This receptor has the CDR3 CASSRQDGSDTQYF. The nucleotide sequence is given as TGTGCCAGCAGCCGGCAGGACGGGTCAGATACGCAGTATTTT.